This record concerns one T cell receptor beta chain sequence. This record comes from a study of cytomegalovirus exposure and HLA in healthy donors. Per the germline V gene, CDR1 is SNHLY and CDR2 is FYNNEI. CDR3 length: 15 residues. Trimming took 8 bases from V and 4 from J, leaving 18 bases between them. Primers for the PCR totalled 60 Vbeta and 13 Jbeta. Here immunoSEQ multiplex PCR was the method, and the copy in TCRdb shows in-frame clones only, minus some. This sample yields about 180,000 clones, of which around 80% are seen a single time; more than 1.1% belongs to the top ten. The material sequenced was PBMCs. The source of this sequence is a girl aged 10 to 17 in good health and CMV-seropositive. J is TRBJ1-5 and V is TRBV2, with D maybe TRBD1 (5 bases). The CDR3 reads CASCGGATFNQPQHF. The CDR3, as DNA: TGTGCCAGCTGCGGGGGTGCTACATTTAATCAGCCCCAGCATTTT.